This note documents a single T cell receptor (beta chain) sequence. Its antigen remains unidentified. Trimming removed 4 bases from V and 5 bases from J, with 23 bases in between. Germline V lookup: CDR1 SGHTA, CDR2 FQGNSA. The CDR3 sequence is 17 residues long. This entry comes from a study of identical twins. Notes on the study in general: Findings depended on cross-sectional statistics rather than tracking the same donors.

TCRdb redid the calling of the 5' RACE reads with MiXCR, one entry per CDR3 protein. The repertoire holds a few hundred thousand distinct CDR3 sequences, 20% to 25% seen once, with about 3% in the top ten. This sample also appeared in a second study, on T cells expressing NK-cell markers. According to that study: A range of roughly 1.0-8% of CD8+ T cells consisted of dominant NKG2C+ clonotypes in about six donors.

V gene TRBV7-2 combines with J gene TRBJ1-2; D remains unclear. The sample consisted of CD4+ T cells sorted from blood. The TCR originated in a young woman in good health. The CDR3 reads CASSSYGPASVIYGYTF. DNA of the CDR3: TGTGCCAGCAGCTCCTACGGCCCAGCGTCGGTCATTTATGGCTACACCTTC.